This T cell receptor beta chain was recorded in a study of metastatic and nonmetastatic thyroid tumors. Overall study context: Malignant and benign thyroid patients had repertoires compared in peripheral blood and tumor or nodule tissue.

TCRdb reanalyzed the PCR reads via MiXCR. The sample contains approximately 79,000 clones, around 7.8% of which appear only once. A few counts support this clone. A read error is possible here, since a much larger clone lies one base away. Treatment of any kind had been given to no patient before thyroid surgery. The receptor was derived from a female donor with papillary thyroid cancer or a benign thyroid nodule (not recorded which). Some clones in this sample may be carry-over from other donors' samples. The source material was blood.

CDR3 residues: CASSIGTGNYGHTF. As DNA, the CDR3 is TGTGCCAGTAGTATAGGGACAGGGAACTATGGCCACACCTTC. This chain joins TRBV19 and TRBJ1-2; 8 positions agree with TRBD1. CDR1 and CDR2 from the germline V gene are LNHDA and SQIVND (reference sequence). The CDR3 runs 14 residues.